Listed below are T cell receptor beta chains from one sample, sequenced in a study of a mutant IDH1 vaccine in newly diagnosed glioma. Which antigens these TCRs recognize remains unknown. The assay was immunoSEQ multiplex PCR, and TCRdb's table has in-frame clones only and misses some. The sample has around 65,000 clones; 75% to 85% are singletons. The sequencing used PBMCs, collected from a glioma patient whose treatment included an IDH1 peptide vaccine. The receptors originated from a man aged 45 to 65 with glioma. Each CDR3 is given with its conserved first and last residue. D genes are given only for firm matches. The listing skips clone size in some rows; elsewhere it reads once, few, many or a size class.

j_call	v_call	clone_size	d_call	cdr3_nt	cdr3_aa
TRBJ2-7	TRBV7-9	NA	NA	TGTGCCAGCAGCTCAGGGACGGCCCCCGAGCAGTACTTC	CASSSGTAPEQYF
TRBJ2-1	TRBV5-1	NA	NA	TGCGCCAGCAGCTTGTCGGGTAATACGAATGAGCAGTTCTTC	CASSLSGNTNEQFF
TRBJ2-7	TRBV11-1	NA	TRBD1	TGTGCCAGCAGCCAGTGGGACAGGTCTTACGAGCAGTACTTC	CASSQWDRSYEQYF
TRBJ2-5	TRBV9	NA	NA	TGTGCCAGCAGTGGTGGAGGGGGAGCAGAGACCCAGTACTTC	CASSGGGGAETQYF
TRBJ2-5	TRBV5-1	NA	NA	TGCGCCAGCAGCTTGGGCAGCCAAGAGACCCAGTACTTC	CASSLGSQETQYF
TRBJ1-1	TRBV2	NA	NA	TGTGCCAGCTCCCCCGGCAGGGTTACTGAAGCTTTCTTT	CASSPGRVTEAFF
TRBJ1-3	TRBV15	NA	TRBD1	TGTGCCACCAGTAAAACAGGGGGCGCGACTAACACCATATATTTT	CATSKTGGATNTIYF
TRBJ2-3	TRBV5-6	NA	NA	TGTGCCAGCAGCTTACCAGGACAGCAGAGCACAGATACGCAGTATTTT	CASSLPGQQSTDTQYF
TRBJ1-2	TRBV20-1	NA	NA	TGCAGTGCCCAAATAGGAACCGCCGCCACCTTC	CSAQIGTAATF
TRBJ2-2	TRBV27	NA	NA	TGTGCCGTCTCGATCCTGGGTGGGAACACCGGGGAGCTGTTTTTT	CAVSILGGNTGELFF
TRBJ2-7	TRBV19	NA	NA	TGTGCCAGTGGGGACGGGGACTCCTACGAGCAGTACTTC	CASGDGDSYEQYF
TRBJ2-1	TRBV7-9	once	NA	TGTGCCAGCAGCTTAAGAGGGACTCTTTACAATGAGCAGTTCTTC	CASSLRGTLYNEQFF
TRBJ2-7	TRBV5-4	NA	NA	TGTGCCAGCAGCTTGGGGGGCTATTCGTCCTACGAGCAGTACTTC	CASSLGGYSSYEQYF
TRBJ2-7	TRBV27	NA	TRBD1	TGTGCCAGCAGTTCCGGGACAGTTCCCTACGAGCAGTACTTC	CASSSGTVPYEQYF
TRBJ2-3	TRBV5-1	NA	NA	TGCGCCAGCAGCTTGGCCCAGGGGAGCACAGATACGCAGTATTTT	CASSLAQGSTDTQYF
TRBJ2-7	TRBV4-3	NA	NA	TGCGCCAGCAGCCAAGACCCACGATCAATTGACTACGAGCAGTACTTC	CASSQDPRSIDYEQYF
TRBJ1-1	TRBV5-1	few	NA	TGCGCCAGCTCACAGGACACTGAAGCTTTCTTT	CASSQDTEAFF
TRBJ2-1	TRBV9	NA	TRBD1	TGTGCCAGCAGCGCCCAGGGGGCAACCTACAATGAGCAGTTCTTC	CASSAQGATYNEQFF
TRBJ1-2	TRBV28	NA	NA	TGTGCCAGCAGTTTAAAGCAGGACGGTGGCTACACCTTC	CASSLKQDGGYTF
TRBJ1-1	TRBV27	NA	NA	TGTGCCAGCAGTTTAACCCGGACTGCCTACACTGAAGCTTTCTTT	CASSLTRTAYTEAFF
TRBJ2-3	TRBV4-3	NA	NA	TGCGCCAGCAGCCAAGATCTAGAGGCGGATTCTAGCACAGATACGCAGTATTTT	CASSQDLEADSSTDTQYF
TRBJ2-4	TRBV16	NA	TRBD1	TGTGCCAGCAGCCCGGACAGGGGCAAAAACATTCAGTACTTC	CASSPDRGKNIQYF
TRBJ1-2	TRBV27	NA	NA	TGTGCCAGCAGCTACGACAAAGCCTGGGGCTACACCTTC	CASSYDKAWGYTF
TRBJ1-2	TRBV7-9	NA	TRBD1	TGTGCCAGCAGCCGTCCGGGACAGGGGGCTAGAAGCTATGGCTACACCTTC	CASSRPGQGARSYGYTF
TRBJ2-3	TRBV19	NA	NA	TGTGCCAGTAGTCAATGGGACGGGTCTAGCACAGATACGCAGTATTTT	CASSQWDGSSTDTQYF
TRBJ1-1	TRBV30	NA	TRBD1	TGTGCCTGGGTCATGGGACAGGGGGCTGAAGCTTTCTTT	CAWVMGQGAEAFF
TRBJ2-2	TRBV5-1	NA	NA	TGCGCCAGCAGCGGAGGCGGTAACACCGGGGAGCTGTTTTTT	CASSGGGNTGELFF
TRBJ2-1	TRBV7-9	NA	NA	TGTGCCAGCAGCGTACAGGGTCTTGAGCAGTTCTTC	CASSVQGLEQFF
TRBJ2-5	TRBV15	NA	TRBD1	TGTGCCACCAGCACTCTCTCACCAGGGGGTTTGGAGACCCAGTACTTC	CATSTLSPGGLETQYF
TRBJ2-3	TRBV2	NA	TRBD2	TGTGCCAGCAGTTTGCGGGGGGGCACAGATACGCAGTATTTT	CASSLRGGTDTQYF
TRBJ2-3	TRBV27	NA	NA	TGTGCCAGCAAGACCACTAGCACAGATACGCAGTATTTT	CASKTTSTDTQYF
TRBJ2-1	TRBV9	NA	NA	TGTGCCAGCAGCGGGGGGGGGCCCAGCTCCTACAATGAGCAGTTCTTC	CASSGGGPSSYNEQFF
TRBJ2-5	TRBV7-3	NA	NA	TGTGCCAGCAGCCCAGGGGGGTTGTACCAAGAGACCCAGTACTTC	CASSPGGLYQETQYF
TRBJ2-3	TRBV4-1	NA	TRBD1	TGCGCCAGCAGCCGCCGTCGGACAGGGGTGTCTAGCACAGATACGCAGTATTTT	CASSRRRTGVSSTDTQYF
TRBJ2-7	TRBV11-2	NA	NA	TGTGCCAGCAGTCACAGGGCCTCCTACGAGCAGTACTTC	CASSHRASYEQYF
TRBJ2-3	TRBV19	NA	TRBD2	TGTGCCAGTAGCCTTGGGACTAGTGGGGCAGATACGCAGTATTTT	CASSLGTSGADTQYF
TRBJ1-2	TRBV19	NA	NA	TGTGCCAGTAGTATCACGAGAGAGAATGGCTACACCTTC	CASSITRENGYTF
TRBJ1-6	TRBV14	NA	TRBD1	TGTGCCAGCAGCCGATTCAGGGGACAGAATTCACCCCTCCACTTT	CASSRFRGQNSPLHF
TRBJ2-7	TRBV23-1	medium-sized	NA	TGCGCCAGGAGACCGCAGTACTTC	CARRPQYF
TRBJ2-1	TRBV5-1	NA	NA	TGCGCCAGCAAAACTGGAGGAGAGTACAATGAGCAGTTCTTC	CASKTGGEYNEQFF
TRBJ1-5	TRBV27	NA	TRBD1	TGTGCCAGCAGTTCCCTTAGCAGGGGGCTACGAAATCAGCCCCAGCATTTT	CASSSLSRGLRNQPQHF
TRBJ1-5	TRBV15	NA	NA	TGTGCCACCAGCAGTGCCGGGACAAAGGATCAGCCCCAGCATTTT	CATSSAGTKDQPQHF
TRBJ2-7	TRBV5-1	NA	NA	TGCGCCAGCAGCTTGAAAACCGAGCAGTACTTC	CASSLKTEQYF
TRBJ1-1	TRBV11-3	NA	NA	TGTGCCAGCAGCTTAGATGCAAGGAACACTGAAGCTTTCTTT	CASSLDARNTEAFF
TRBJ1-2	TRBV10-3	NA	NA	TGTGCCATCAGTGAGGGGAAGGCTTACTATGGCTACACCTTC	CAISEGKAYYGYTF
TRBJ2-5	TRBV30	once	NA	TGTGCCTGGAGTGGGGTCTTCCAGGGAGAGACCCAGTACTTC	CAWSGVFQGETQYF
TRBJ1-5	TRBV28	NA	NA	TGTGCCAGCACCCCCCCGGCCGAGAACCAGCCCCAGCATTTT	CASTPPAENQPQHF
TRBJ2-1	TRBV7-9	NA	TRBD1	TGTGCCAGCAGTCAACAGGGGCTGACCTACAATGAGCAGTTCTTC	CASSQQGLTYNEQFF
TRBJ2-2	TRBV19	NA	TRBD1	TGTGCCAGTAGTCCACAGGGGGCCGGGGAGCTGTTTTTT	CASSPQGAGELFF
TRBJ1-4	TRBV30	few	NA	TGTGCCTGGAGCTTGGGGACATCAAGTGAAAAACTGTTTTTT	CAWSLGTSSEKLFF
TRBJ2-1	TRBV2	medium-sized	NA	TGTGCCAGCAGTGAGGACAGCTCCTACAATGAGCAGTTCTTC	CASSEDSSYNEQFF
TRBJ1-2	TRBV7-2	NA	NA	TGTGCCAGCACGTGGGTACTCAACTATGGCTACACCTTC	CASTWVLNYGYTF
TRBJ1-5	TRBV18	NA	NA	TGTGCCAGCTCAGCAGGGGATTTGGAGCCCCAGCATTTT	CASSAGDLEPQHF